The 29 T cell receptor beta chains given below trace back to one sample, sequenced in a study of T cells after yellow fever vaccination. MiXCR, applied by TCRdb to the 5' RACE reads, yields one record per CDR3 protein. The table has under 300,000 distinct CDR3 sequences, 6.9% seen once. Source: CD4+ T cells sorted from PBMCs, taken 15 days after the yellow fever booster vaccination. These receptor sequences come from a man aged 30 to 39 who received the YFV17D yellow fever vaccine.

This clonotype appeared many times. V is TRBV7-2 and J is TRBJ2-2; D possibly matches TRBD1 or TRBD2 (6 bases each). Trimming cost V 6 bases and J 4 bases, with 12 bases left between them. The germline V gene encodes CDR1 SGHTA and CDR2 FQGNSA. CDR3 length equals 14 residues. Here the CDR3 reads CASRGGTPTGELFF. The CDR3 DNA is TGTGCCAGCAGGGGCGGGACACCCACCGGGGAGCTGTTTTTT.

This clonotype showed up just a few times. The rearrangement uses TRBV20-1 and TRBJ1-4; D might be TRBD1 (5 bases). Trimming removed 0 bases from V and 3 bases from J, with 11 bases in between. CDR3 length equals 15 residues. Germline V gene sequence: CDR1 DFQATT, CDR2 SNEGSKA (reference sequence). This CDR3 reads CSARDREIPNEKLFF. Here the CDR3 DNA reads TGCAGTGCTAGAGACAGGGAGATACCTAATGAAAAACTGTTTTTT.

This chain joins TRBV12-3 or TRBV12-4 and TRBJ2-2, with 8 nucleotides matching TRBD1. V shed 6 bases, J shed 4 bases, and the junction held 7 bases outside the gene matches. This CDR3 is built from 15 residues. CDR3 protein: CASSRTGRITGELFF. The DNA for the CDR3 is TGTGCCAGCAGCCGGACAGGGAGAATCACCGGGGAGCTGTTTTTT.

This clonotype has ten or more counts. The rearrangement links TRBV6-5 to TRBJ2-1; possible D gene TRBD2, 6 bases. This CDR3 has 15 residues. Germline-derived CDR1 and CDR2 are MNHEY and SVGAGI. V was pared by 0 bases and J by 9 bases, with 15 bases between. The CDR3 is CASSYSRGLPTEQFF. CDR3 coding DNA: TGTGCCAGCAGTTACTCGAGGGGACTCCCAACTGAGCAGTTCTTC.

This clonotype appeared a few times. The genes are TRBV20-1 and TRBJ2-5; D gene uncertain. Trimming left V 4 bases short and J 3 bases short, with 15 bases between. This CDR3 region has 14 residues. Germline CDR1 reads DFQATT; CDR2 reads SNEGSKA (reference sequence). This chain's CDR3 is CSATQRTREETQYF. The CDR3 nucleotides read TGCAGTGCTACCCAACGTACCAGAGAAGAGACCCAGTACTTC.

The chain links TRBV30 to TRBJ1-5; 8 nucleotides line up with TRBD1. With V trimmed by 2 bases and J by 4 bases, 4 bases remained unmatched. Germline V gives CDR1 GTSNPN, CDR2 SVGIG (reference sequence). The CDR3 extends over 14 amino acids. The CDR3 spells CAWSFTGGNQPQHF. CDR3 DNA sequence: TGTGCCTGGAGTTTCACAGGGGGGAATCAGCCCCAGCATTTT.

This clonotype was recorded many times. CDR3 in amino acids: CASSRRASYGYTF. CDR3 bases: TGTGCCAGCAGTCGCCGAGCTAGCTATGGCTACACCTTC. V and J are TRBV6-5 and TRBJ1-2; the D is unclear. The germline V gene encodes CDR1 MNHEY and CDR2 SVGAGI. V dropped 5 bases and J dropped 4 bases, with 11 bases sitting between them. The CDR3 is made up of 13 amino acids.

This clonotype was seen ten or more times. This chain joins TRBV20-1 and TRBJ1-1; 8 bases map to TRBD1. Trimming at V came to 0 bases and at J to 1 base, leaving 4 bases not matched to a gene. The CDR3 covers 15 residues. The V gene's germline CDR1 is DFQATT and CDR2 SNEGSKA (reference sequence). CDR3 residues: CSAREPGTGNTEAFF. As DNA, the CDR3 is TGCAGTGCTAGAGAGCCCGGGACAGGGAACACTGAAGCTTTCTTT.

This clonotype has a count of ten or more. The chain uses TRBV7-2 and TRBJ2-2; 13 positions match TRBD2. The CDR3 runs to 17 residues. CDR1 SGHTA and CDR2 FQGNSA come from the germline V gene. V lost 6 bases to trimming and J lost 7 bases; unmatched junction nucleotides: 11. This CDR3 reads CASSPTSGRAGNGELFF. As DNA, the CDR3 is TGTGCCAGCAGTCCTACTAGCGGGAGGGCCGGGAACGGGGAGCTGTTTTTT.

This clonotype came up many times. This chain links TRBV10-3 with TRBJ2-5; a possible D gene is TRBD2 (5 bases). V was pared by 6 bases and J by 3 bases, with 14 bases between. Germline V lookup: CDR1 ENHRY, CDR2 SYGVKD. The CDR3 has 14 residues. The CDR3: CAISGLAGKETQYF. In DNA form, the CDR3 reads TGTGCCATCAGCGGATTGGCGGGTAAAGAGACCCAGTACTTC.

This clonotype has a count of ten or more. The chain joins TRBV24-1 to TRBJ2-1; D possibly corresponds to TRBD2 (5 bases). Per germline, CDR1 KGHDR and CDR2 SFDVKD. CDR3 length: 14 amino acids. Trimming pared 1 base from V and 9 bases from J, leaving 12 bases between. The CDR3 is CATSDFTQAGEQFF. The CDR3 DNA reads TGTGCCACCAGTGATTTTACGCAGGCGGGTGAGCAGTTCTTC.

V and J are TRBV28 and TRBJ2-7; D gene uncertain. V was trimmed by 6 bases and J by 6 bases, leaving 12 bases between them. The CDR3 consists of 12 residues. CDR1 is MDHEN and CDR2 is SYDVKM in the germline V gene. CDR3 DNA: TGTGCCAGCAGCGAACCCGTTTCCGAGCAGTACTTC. Amino acid sequence: CASSEPVSEQYF.

The gene calls are TRBV5-1 and TRBJ2-7; D gene unclear. The CDR3 is 13 residues long. V shed 3 bases and J shed 3 bases, with 10 bases lying between them. Germline assignment: CDR1 SGHRS and CDR2 YFSETQ. The CDR3 sequence: CASSYPAIYEQYF. CDR3 sequence (DNA): TGCGCCAGCAGCTACCCCGCCATCTACGAGCAGTACTTC.

In this sample, this clonotype turned up many times. This chain connects TRBV4-2 to TRBJ2-3; D gene uncertain. CDR3 length equals 14 residues. Germline CDR1 reads LGHNA; CDR2 reads YNFKEQ. V lost 1 base to trimming and J lost 2 bases, with 7 bases between them. For the CDR3, the DNA is TGTGCCAGCAGCCAAGGCGTCCACACAGATACGCAGTATTTT. This sequence encodes CASSQGVHTDTQYF.

This clonotype was detected many times. The rearrangement links TRBV20-1 to TRBJ1-5; 10 bases line up with TRBD1. Germline loops: CDR1 DFQATT, CDR2 SNEGSKA (reference sequence). The CDR3 has 13 residues. V shed 5 bases and J 7 bases; nucleotides not matched to a gene: 5. DNA for the CDR3: TGCAGTGCTCGGGCGACAGGGGGCCAGCCCCAGCATTTT. This encodes CSARATGGQPQHF.

This clonotype was counted at least ten times. The chain has TRBV5-1 and TRBJ2-3, with 11 bases identical to TRBD2. In germline, CDR1 is SGHRS, CDR2 YFSETQ. This CDR3 region has 16 residues. J lost 0 bases, V lost 3 bases, and 3 bases had no gene match. CDR3 sequence: CASSWGTSGSTDTQYF. The DNA for the CDR3 is TGCGCCAGCAGCTGGGGGACTAGCGGCAGCACAGATACGCAGTATTTT. Using reference TRBV5-1 and TRBJ2-3 for the parts outside the CDR3, the full variable domain is KAGVTQTPRYLIKTRGQQVTLSCSPISGHRSVSWYQQTPGQGLQFLFEYFSETQRNKGNFPGRFSGRQFSNSRSEMNVSTLELGDSALYLCASSWGTSGSTDTQYFGPGTRLTVL.

As for this clonotype: A single base separates this from a much larger clone, so it may be a read error. This chain links TRBV10-3 with TRBJ2-7, with D tentatively TRBD2 (6 bases). Germline V gives CDR1 ENHRY, CDR2 SYGVKD. The CDR3 spans 14 residues. V was shortened by 5 bases and J by 2 bases, with 13 bases between the two germline ends. The CDR3 region is CAISWDLGTYEQYF. CDR3 DNA: TGTGCCATCAGTTGGGACTTGGGAACCTACGAGCAGTACTTC.

This clonotype was detected only a few times. V and J are TRBV6-2 or TRBV6-3 and TRBJ1-2, with D unresolved. V lost 6 bases and J 0 bases, leaving 11 bases between the germline ends. The CDR3 loop spans 14 amino acids. CDR1 is MNHEY and CDR2 is SVGEGT in the germline V gene. The CDR3 DNA follows: TGTGCCAGCAGACGGACTGTTCCTAACTATGGCTACACCTTC. Translation: CASRRTVPNYGYTF.

This clonotype was recorded many times. This chain connects TRBV2 to TRBJ2-7; D unresolved. The germline gives CDR1 SNHLY, CDR2 FYNNEI. Trimming shortened V by 3 bases and J by 1 base, and 10 bases separated the two germline ends. CDR3 size: 14 residues. Here the CDR3 DNA reads TGTGCCAGCAGTGACCAGGTTCTTTCCTACGAGCAGTACTTC. Protein: CASSDQVLSYEQYF.

V usage is TRBV19 and J usage is TRBJ2-1; TRBD1 matches at 9 bases. The CDR3 spans 16 residues. V shed 0 bases and J 9 bases; nucleotides not matched to a gene: 9. Germline loops: CDR1 LNHDA, CDR2 SQIVND (reference sequence). The CDR3 bases are TGTGCCAGTAGTATAGACCCCGGGACAGGGCGTACTGAGCAGTTCTTC. Its translation is CASSIDPGTGRTEQFF.

This clonotype was counted many times. J is TRBJ2-7 and V is TRBV7-6, with a tentative D call TRBD1 (6 bases). Germline CDR1 reads SGHVS; CDR2 reads FNYEAQ. Trimming left V 5 bases short and J 2 bases short, with 13 bases between. This CDR3 region has 14 residues. As DNA, the CDR3 is TGTGCCAGCAGCCTAACCTGGGGGCCCTACGAGCAGTACTTC. Amino acids: CASSLTWGPYEQYF.

This clonotype was observed many times. J is TRBJ2-2 and V is TRBV7-2, with D perhaps matching TRBD1 (6 bases). The length of the CDR3 is 14 residues. In germline, CDR1 is SGHTA, CDR2 FQGNSA. Trimming cost V 1 base and J 10 bases, with 13 bases left between them. The CDR3 spells CASSLGGGPEELFF. The DNA for the CDR3 is TGTGCCAGCAGCTTAGGAGGGGGACCGGAGGAGCTGTTTTTT.

In its sample, this clonotype was seen many times. The chain is built from TRBV5-6 and TRBJ1-1; D is ambiguous. The CDR3 sequence is 14 residues long. The V gene's germline CDR1 is SGHDT and CDR2 YYEEEE. Deletions cut 4 bases from V and 3 bases from J, with 13 bases between. The CDR3 nucleotides read TGTGCCAGCAGCCTGGGTCGTTATTACACTGAAGCTTTCTTT. It encodes CASSLGRYYTEAFF.

This clonotype was seen a handful of times. The chain employs TRBV20-1 and TRBJ2-5; TRBD2 aligns across 11 bases. This CDR3 has 14 amino acids. The germline CDR1 and CDR2 sequences are DFQATT and SNEGSKA (reference sequence). V was clipped by 2 bases and J by 3 bases; unmatched bases: 2. CDR3 region: CSARLTSGKETQYF. The CDR3 DNA sequence: TGCAGTGCTAGATTGACTAGCGGGAAAGAGACCCAGTACTTC.

This clonotype was seen more than once but under ten times. The chain uses TRBV6-1 and TRBJ1-2; perhaps TRBD1 as D (6 bases). With 7 bases removed from V and 4 bases from J, the gap between germline ends came to 16 bases. The length of the CDR3 is 14 residues. Germline V lookup: CDR1 MNHNS, CDR2 SASEGT. CDR3 nucleotides: TGTGCCAGCATCCCACAGGGATCCTCCTATGGCTACACCTTC. The encoded protein is CASIPQGSSYGYTF.

The gene calls are TRBV6-1 and TRBJ2-3; TRBD2 matches 8 bases. CDR1 is MNHNS and CDR2 is SASEGT in the germline V gene. The J segment lost 3 bases and the V segment lost 5 bases, leaving 7 bases of the junction unmatched. CDR3 size: 15 residues. The CDR3 protein is CASSNTGTRTDTQYF. The CDR3 nucleotides are TGTGCCAGCAGTAATACCGGGACTAGAACAGATACGCAGTATTTT.

This chain uses TRBV20-1 with TRBJ2-5; D is unclear. The CDR3 is 11 amino acids. V lost 1 base to trimming and J lost 4 bases, with 4 bases between them. Germline CDR1 and CDR2: DFQATT and SNEGSKA (reference sequence). Here the CDR3 reads CSARVTETQYF. The CDR3, as DNA: TGCAGTGCTAGAGTTACAGAGACCCAGTACTTC.

This clonotype was observed a handful of times. The V gene is TRBV12-3 or TRBV12-4, the J gene TRBJ2-1; 11 nucleotides align to TRBD2. Losses at the gene ends were 7 bases for V and 4 bases for J; bases not matched to a gene: 6. This CDR3 contains 15 residues. The CDR3 here is CASILGTSGYNEQFF. The CDR3 nucleotides are TGTGCCAGCATCCTAGGGACTAGCGGATACAATGAGCAGTTCTTC.

The rearrangement links TRBV2 to TRBJ2-7; D remains ambiguous. The germline V and J ends were trimmed by 0 bases and 6 bases, with 6 bases remaining between them. The CDR3 spans 12 residues. The germline V gene encodes CDR1 SNHLY and CDR2 FYNNEI. The CDR3 spells CASSEALIEQYF. The CDR3 region has the DNA TGTGCCAGCAGTGAAGCGCTAATCGAGCAGTACTTC. Full variable domain (rest looked up from reference TRBV2 and TRBJ2-7): EPEVTQTPSHQVTQMGQEVILRCVPISNHLYFYWYRQILGQKVEFLVSFYNNEISEKSEIFDDQFSVERPDGSNFTLKIRSTKLEDSAMYFCASSEALIEQYFGPGTRLTVT.